The 21 T cell receptor beta chains presented below share a single source sample, sequenced in a study of shared clonotypes between healthy human individuals. Method: immunoSEQ multiplex PCR; TCRdb's copy keeps in-frame clones and lacks some. The sample contains 450,000 to 550,000 clones, 79% of which appear only once. Sequenced: PBMCs. Receptors originate from a middle-aged woman in good health. Some clones in this sample may be carry-over from other donors' samples.

This clone has a handful of counts. The DNA of the CDR3 is TGTGCCAGCAGTGGGGACAGGGGGGAAAACAGAGGAAAACTGTTTTTT. Translating it yields CASSGDRGENRGKLFF. This chain connects TRBV28 to TRBJ1-4; 11 bases line up with TRBD1. The junction had 12 bases not matched to a gene; V was cut back by 5 bases and J by 10 bases. CDR3 length: 16 residues. Per the germline V gene, CDR1 is MDHEN and CDR2 is SYDVKM.

The CDR3 region has the DNA TGTGCCAGTAGTACCTACAGGGGTGGAGAGCAGTACTTC. Encoded protein: CASSTYRGGEQYF. This chain uses TRBV19 with TRBJ2-7; 7 bases map to TRBD1. CDR1 is LNHDA and CDR2 is SQIVND in the germline V gene (reference sequence). V was pared by 4 bases and J by 7 bases, with 7 bases of the junction left unmatched. The CDR3 runs 13 residues.

The rearrangement links TRBV6-1 to TRBJ2-7; 9 positions agree with TRBD2. Germline CDR1 and CDR2: MNHNS and SASEGT. CDR3 length: 17 residues. The junction had 10 bases not matched to a gene; V was cut back by 2 bases and J by 2 bases. CDR3 bases: TGTGCCAGCAGTGAACTTGAAGGGATAGCGGGAGCCTACGAGCAGTACTTC. This sequence encodes CASSELEGIAGAYEQYF.

The count of this clone is one. The chain carries TRBV7-2 and TRBJ1-1; D not certain. The length of the CDR3 is 14 residues. Germline values: CDR1 SGHTA, CDR2 FQGNSA. The V and J ends lost 5 bases and 1 base respectively, with 11 bases between them. CDR3 amino acids: CASSTWTGNTEAFF. In DNA form, the CDR3 reads TGTGCCAGCAGCACTTGGACGGGGAACACTGAAGCTTTCTTT.

In its sample, this clone was seen a few times. The genes are TRBV29-1 and TRBJ2-1; 7 bases fit TRBD2. The CDR3 has 12 residues. V was clipped by 3 bases and J by 15 bases; unmatched bases: 11. Germline V gene lookup returns CDR1 SQVTM and CDR2 ANQGSEA. The chain's CDR3 is CSVEMGGTKRFF. CDR3 nucleotides: TGCAGCGTTGAGATGGGCGGGACTAAAAGGTTCTTC.

The chain recombines TRBV7-2 with TRBJ2-7; D could derive from TRBD1 or TRBD2 (5 bases each). This CDR3 spans 12 amino acids. In germline, CDR1 is SGHTA, CDR2 FQGNSA. Between the trimmed V and J ends, which lost 5 bases and 6 bases, there was a span of 11 bases. CDR3 DNA sequence: TGTGCCAGCAGCCCTAGGGGACCCGAGCAGTACTTC. This sequence encodes CASSPRGPEQYF. Supplemented by reference TRBV7-2 and TRBJ2-7, the full variable domain reads GAGVSQSPSNKVTEKGKDVELRCDPISGHTALYWYRQSLGQGLEFLIYFQGNSAPDKSGLPSDRFSAERTGGSVSTLTIQRTQQEDSAVYLCASSPRGPEQYFGPGTRLTVT.

A single count supports this clone. The chain links TRBV28 to TRBJ2-1; TRBD1 aligns across 10 bases. J lost 5 bases, V lost 3 bases, and 4 bases had no gene match. The CDR3 extends over 15 amino acids. The germline CDR1 and CDR2 sequences are MDHEN and SYDVKM. The CDR3 DNA reads as TGTGCCAGCAGTTTCCGGACAGGGGGGAACAATGAGCAGTTCTTC. This encodes CASSFRTGGNNEQFF.

At least ten counts were recorded for this clone. This chain links TRBV10-1 with TRBJ2-1; tentative D call: TRBD2 (5 bases). There are 14 residues in the CDR3. Germline-derived CDR1 and CDR2 are WNHNN and SYGVQD (reference sequence). Trimming removed 0 bases from V and 7 bases from J, with 10 bases in between. CDR3 sequence reads: CASSESSVTNEQFF. CDR3 DNA: TGCGCCAGCAGTGAGTCTAGCGTTACGAATGAGCAGTTCTTC.

This chain joins TRBV14 and TRBJ2-3; unclear D gene. The germline V gene has CDR1 SGHDN and CDR2 FVKESK. Trimming took off 4 bases at V and 1 base at J, with 15 bases between the two ends. The CDR3 is 16 amino acids. CDR3 nucleotides: TGTGCCAGCAGCCGCCGGTCAGGAGTGGGCACAGATACGCAGTATTTT. Translation: CASSRRSGVGTDTQYF.

This sequence joins TRBV6-1 and TRBJ2-7, with 8 bases matching TRBD1. V shed 4 bases and J 4 bases; nucleotides not matched to a gene: 9. CDR3 length: 15 residues. Germline lookup yields CDR1 MNHNS and CDR2 SASEGT. The CDR3 nucleotides are TGTGCCAGCAGTGCTTCCCCGACAGGGGTATACGAGCAGTACTTC. The encoded protein is CASSASPTGVYEQYF.

This chain joins TRBV5-4 and TRBJ2-7; 9 bases align to TRBD2. This CDR3 comprises 13 residues. V gave up 4 bases and J gave up 4 bases; unmatched junction bases: 3. Looked up from germline, CDR1 is SGHNT and CDR2 is YYREEE (reference sequence). In DNA form, the CDR3 reads TGTGCCAGCAGCCCGGGACTAGCTTACGAGCAGTACTTC. Translating it yields CASSPGLAYEQYF. Combining the CDR3 with reference TRBV5-4 and TRBJ2-7 gives the whole variable domain ETGVTQSPTHLIKTRGQQVTLRCSSQSGHNTVSWYQQALGQGPQFIFQYYREEENGRGNFPPRFSGLQFPNYSSELNVNALELDDSALYLCASSPGLAYEQYFGPGTRLTVT.

The chain has TRBV5-1 and TRBJ1-2, with 8 nucleotides matching TRBD1. The V segment lost 4 bases and the J segment 6 bases; nucleotides outside the gene matches: 11. The CDR3 is made up of 15 amino acids. Germline CDR1 and CDR2: SGHRS and YFSETQ. For the CDR3, the DNA is TGCGCCAGCAGCGCGATGCTAGGACAGGGTGATGGCTACACCTTC. This codes for CASSAMLGQGDGYTF.

V gene TRBV2 combines with J gene TRBJ2-7; TRBD1 aligns across 9 bases. Germline-derived CDR1 and CDR2 are SNHLY and FYNNEI. Unmatched junction bases numbered 8, after V lost 6 bases and J lost 5 bases. The CDR3 is 14 amino acids. The CDR3 DNA reads TGTGCCAGCAGAGCCGGGACAGGGATCAACGAGCAGTACTTC. It is translated as CASRAGTGINEQYF.

This clone was detected many times. The chain is built from TRBV7-3 and TRBJ2-1; D is tentatively TRBD1 or TRBD2 (5 bases each). V was shortened by 3 bases and J by 9 bases, with 18 bases between the two germline ends. Germline CDR1 reads SGHTA; CDR2 reads FQGTGA. This CDR3 is 15 amino acids long. The CDR3 spells CASSLTGTQGSEQFF. As DNA, the CDR3 is TGTGCCAGCAGCTTGACCGGGACGCAGGGAAGTGAGCAGTTCTTC. Complete variable domain (other parts from reference TRBV7-3 and TRBJ2-1): GAGVSQTPSNKVTEKGKYVELRCDPISGHTALYWYRQSLGQGPEFLIYFQGTGAADDSGLPNDRFFAVRPEGSVSTLKIQRTERGDSAVYLCASSLTGTQGSEQFFGPGTRLTVL.

A few counts support this clone. This sequence joins TRBV5-8 and TRBJ2-2; D possibly corresponds to TRBD2 (5 bases). From germline, CDR1 is SGHTS and CDR2 YDEGEE. This CDR3 comprises 15 residues. V was cut by 4 bases and J by 3 bases, with 13 bases left in between. As DNA, the CDR3 is TGTGCCAGCAGCCCTCTAGCTAGGGACACCGGGGAGCTGTTTTTT. Translation gives CASSPLARDTGELFF.

The chain carries TRBV19 and TRBJ2-5, with D uncertain. Trimming removed 4 bases from V and 0 bases from J, with 15 bases in between. The CDR3 sequence is 16 residues long. In germline, CDR1 is LNHDA, CDR2 SQIVND (reference sequence). CDR3 DNA sequence: TGTGCCAGTAGTAGACTCCCACCGGGCTACCAAGAGACCCAGTACTTC. This encodes CASSRLPPGYQETQYF.

The rearrangement links TRBV7-2 to TRBJ2-3, with D unclear. The V gene lost 6 bases and the J gene lost 1 base, with 11 bases spanning the gap. CDR3 length: 14 amino acids. CDR1 and CDR2 from the germline V gene are SGHTA and FQGNSA. The CDR3 protein is CASRPPVGTDTQYF. In DNA, the CDR3 is TGTGCCAGCAGACCGCCGGTGGGCACAGATACGCAGTATTTT.

This clone appeared a few times. This chain uses TRBV9 with TRBJ2-1; TRBD2 aligns across 10 bases. J was trimmed by 14 bases and V by 3 bases; bases with no gene match: 11. This CDR3 comprises 14 residues. Germline V lookup: CDR1 SGDLS, CDR2 YYNGEE. The CDR3 DNA sequence: TGTGCCAGCAGCGCACAAGCGGGAGGGCCGGAGGAGTTCTTC. Amino acids: CASSAQAGGPEEFF.

This chain connects TRBV5-1 to TRBJ1-2, with D hard to call. CDR3 length: 14 residues. Trimming shortened V by 0 bases and J by 7 bases, and 13 bases separated the two germline ends. Germline CDR1 and CDR2: SGHRS and YFSETQ. The CDR3 loop reads CASSLVVRYAGYTF. In DNA, the CDR3 is TGCGCCAGCAGCTTGGTAGTCAGGTATGCTGGCTACACCTTC.

The rearrangement joins TRBV6-5 to TRBJ2-3; 7 bases map to TRBD2. V dropped 2 bases and J dropped 5; count of bases not matched to a gene: 4. Per germline, CDR1 MNHEY and CDR2 SVGAGI. CDR3 size: 14 residues. CDR3 sequence: CASSYPGGRDTQYF. The CDR3 DNA follows: TGTGCCAGCAGTTACCCGGGCGGGAGAGATACGCAGTATTTT.

The chain has TRBV30 and TRBJ2-1; D ambiguous. The CDR3 runs 12 residues. The germline V gene encodes CDR1 GTSNPN and CDR2 SVGIG (reference sequence). Trimming pared 0 bases from V and 5 bases from J, leaving 5 bases between. CDR3 amino acids: CAWSVLNNEQFF. CDR3 nucleotides: TGTGCCTGGAGTGTACTAAACAATGAGCAGTTCTTC.